Each of the 3 T cell receptor beta chains below was sequenced from the same sample in a study of blood T cell repertoires in COVID-19. Measured with immunoSEQ multiplex PCR; TCRdb has only the in-frame clones, and not every one. The data show some 360,000 clones, approximately 91% seen once. The sequenced sample consisted of PBMCs or T cells enriched from blood (not recorded which). The receptors were gathered from a woman in her 30s who had been exposed to COVID-19.

The chain is built from TRBV5-1 and TRBJ2-3; 9 nucleotides agree with TRBD2. J gave up 7 bases and V 3 bases, and 12 bases lay outside the gene matches. CDR3 length: 16 amino acids. CDR1 SGHRS and CDR2 YFSETQ come from the germline V gene. The DNA of the CDR3 is TGCGCCAGCAGCTACGATAGCGGGAGATCCATGTATACGCAGTATTTT. Protein sequence: CASSYDSGRSMYTQYF.

The chain has TRBV19 and TRBJ1-2, with 9 bases that match TRBD1. CDR1 and CDR2 from the germline V gene are LNHDA and SQIVND (reference sequence). After removal of 3 bases from V and 4 bases from J, the junction contained 6 bases not matched to a gene. The CDR3 consists of 15 residues. The CDR3 spells CASSIGTGPFYGYTF. The CDR3 DNA sequence: TGTGCCAGTAGTATTGGGACAGGGCCCTTCTATGGCTACACCTTC. Complete variable domain (other parts from reference TRBV19 and TRBJ1-2): DGGITQSPKYLFRKEGQNVTLSCEQNLNHDAMYWYRQDPGQGLRLIYYSQIVNDFQKGDIAEGYSVSREKKESFPLTVTSAQKNPTAFYLCASSIGTGPFYGYTFGSGTRLTVV.

This chain joins TRBV30 and TRBJ2-5, with D perhaps matching TRBD2 (6 bases). Germline V lookup: CDR1 GTSNPN, CDR2 SVGIG (reference sequence). The CDR3 totals 11 residues. Trimming shortened V by 5 bases and J by 7 bases, and 11 bases separated the two germline ends. The CDR3 DNA is TGTGCCTGGGCTAGCGTTTGGACCCAGTACTTC. Protein sequence: CAWASVWTQYF.